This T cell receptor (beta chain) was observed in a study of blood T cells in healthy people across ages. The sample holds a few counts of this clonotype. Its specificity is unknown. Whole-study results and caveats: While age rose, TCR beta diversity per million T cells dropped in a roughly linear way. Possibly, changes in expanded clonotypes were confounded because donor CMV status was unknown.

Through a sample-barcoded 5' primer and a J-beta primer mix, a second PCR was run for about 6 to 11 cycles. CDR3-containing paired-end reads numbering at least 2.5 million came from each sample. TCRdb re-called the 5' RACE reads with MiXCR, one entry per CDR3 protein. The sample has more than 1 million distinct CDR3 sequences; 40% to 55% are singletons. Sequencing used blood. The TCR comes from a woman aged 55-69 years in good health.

In nucleotides, the CDR3 is TGTGCCAGCAGTTCCAAACTGGGAGGCACAGATACGCAGTATTTT. This sequence encodes CASSSKLGGTDTQYF. The chain employs TRBV28 and TRBJ2-3; a possible D gene is TRBD2 (5 bases). CDR1 MDHEN and CDR2 SYDVKM come from the germline V gene. V was pared by 4 bases and J by 1 base, with 12 bases between. CDR3 length equals 15 residues.